Described below is a single TCR beta chain sequence and its context. Its matching antigen is unknown. Sequencing used immunoSEQ multiplex PCR; TCRdb keeps in-frame clones, though not all of them. The sample includes 50,000 to 60,000 clones, 80% of them seen just once. This CDR3 comprises 13 residues. Germline V CDR1 and CDR2: ENHRY, SYGVKD. V was cut by 11 bases and J by 0 bases, with 10 bases left in between. Time point described: week 23, last vaccination. Every vaccine dose comprised 300 ug of mutant IDH1 20-mer peptide plus topical imiquimod. This entry is derived from a study of a mutant IDH1 vaccine in newly diagnosed glioma. At the level of the study: Eight vaccine injections were given to patients in weeks 1, 3, 5, 7, 11, 15, 19 and 23.

Study-wide results and limits: Across multiple MHC alleles, about 95% of patients had vaccine-induced responses.

This sample comprised PBMCs, obtained from a glioma patient whose treatment included an IDH1 peptide vaccine. The V and J genes are TRBV10-3 and TRBJ1-4; no firm D call. The sequence came from a man aged 35 to 55 with glioma. The CDR3 sequence is CAAGPPTNEKLFF. The CDR3 bases are TGTGCCGCCGGGCCGCCAACTAATGAAAAACTGTTTTTT.